This is a list of T cell receptor beta chains from one sample in a study of metastatic and nonmetastatic thyroid tumors. TCRdb re-called the PCR reads via MiXCR. The data hold about 60,000 clones, with around 15% observed a single time. The specimen was blood. The receptors come from a male donor with papillary thyroid cancer or a benign thyroid nodule (not recorded which). Some clones in this sample may be carry-over from other donors' samples. CDR3s include the opening cysteine and the closing phenylalanine or tryptophan. A D gene is named only where the DNA matches it firmly. Clone sizes are given selectively: once, few, many, or a class where the clone is expanded.

TRBJ2-2	14	-	TRBV24-1	few	CATSPTRLSGEMFF	TGTGCCACCAGCCCGACTAGACTATCCGGGGAGATGTTTTTT
TRBJ2-3	14	-	TRBV4-1	-	CASSPGTARDTQYF	TGCGCCAGCAGCCCAGGGACGGCAAGAGATACGCAGTATTTT
TRBJ2-1	15	-	TRBV5-6	few	CASSFLAGTYNEQFF	TGTGCCAGCAGCTTTCTGGCAGGGACATACAATGAGCAGTTCTTC
TRBJ2-7	14	-	TRBV27	many	CASSLFGRPYEQYF	TGTGCCAGCAGTTTATTCGGTCGGCCCTACGAGCAGTACTTC
TRBJ2-6	18	TRBD1	TRBV9	many	CASSAQSLQGLGANVLTF	TGTGCCAGCAGCGCACAAAGCCTACAGGGGTTGGGGGCCAACGTCCTGACTTTC
TRBJ2-7	13	-	TRBV20-1	many	CSAATPGEYEQYF	TGCAGTGCTGCAACACCAGGGGAGTACGAGCAGTACTTC
TRBJ2-5	14	-	TRBV12-3/TRBV12-4	many	CASSLRAGQETQYF	TGTGCCAGCAGTTTAAGGGCGGGTCAAGAGACCCAGTACTTC
TRBJ2-7	15	TRBD2	TRBV5-1	-	CASSLTSGTSYEKYF	TGCGCCAGCAGCTTGACTAGCGGGACATCCTACGAGAAGTACTTC
TRBJ1-4	15	TRBD1	TRBV7-8	many	CASSPRGGAGEKLFF	TGTGCCAGCAGCCCCAGGGGGGGAGCGGGTGAAAAACTGTTTTTT
TRBJ1-4	16	TRBD1	TRBV20-1	many	CSARVPPGQGNEKLFF	TGCAGTGCTAGAGTCCCACCGGGACAGGGAAATGAAAAACTGTTTTTT
TRBJ1-5	18	-	TRBV20-1	many	CSARDPGQDLYSNQPQHF	TGCAGTGCTAGAGATCCCGGGCAGGACCTTTATAGCAATCAGCCCCAGCATTTT
TRBJ1-2	16	-	TRBV11-1	-	CASSLGPGYGDYGYTF	TGTGCCAGCAGCTTAGGGCCTGGGTACGGGGACTATGGCTACACCTTC
TRBJ1-1	16	-	TRBV3-1	few	CASSLNGAGGGTEAFF	TGTGCCAGCAGCCTAAATGGGGCCGGCGGGGGCACTGAAGCTTTCTTT
TRBJ2-3	15	TRBD2	TRBV13	-	CASSFTSGRCDTQYF	TGTGCCAGCAGCTTTACTAGCGGGAGATGCGATACGCAGTATTTT
TRBJ2-1	14	-	TRBV6-2/TRBV6-3	-	CASIVAFGANEQFF	TGTGCCAGCATTGTCGCTTTCGGTGCCAATGAGCAGTTCTTC
TRBJ2-4	15	TRBD1	TRBV20-1	many	CSARDSRDSQNIQYF	TGCAGTGCTAGAGACTCACGGGACAGCCAAAACATTCAGTACTTC
TRBJ1-2	11	TRBD1	TRBV30	many	CAWSPRDSGTF	TGTGCCTGGAGTCCACGGGACAGTGGAACCTTC
TRBJ2-2	15	TRBD1	TRBV7-3	-	CASSFMPGGTVELFF	TGTGCCAGCAGCTTTATGCCAGGGGGCACCGTGGAGCTGTTTTTT
TRBJ2-2	17	TRBD2	TRBV12-3/TRBV12-4	once	CASNLPRTSGCTGELFF	TGTGCCAGCAATTTACCCCGGACTAGCGGGTGCACCGGGGAGCTGTTTTTT
TRBJ2-7	17	TRBD2	TRBV10-2	many	CASSSRLAGDSSYEQYF	TGCGCCAGCAGTTCACGCCTAGCGGGGGATAGCTCCTACGAGCAGTACTTC
TRBJ1-2	14	TRBD1	TRBV18	many	CASSPNEGASGYTF	TGTGCCAGCTCACCAAATGAGGGGGCGAGTGGCTACACCTTC
TRBJ2-7	11	-	TRBV10-1	few	CASSDGYDQYF	TGCGCCAGCAGTGATGGCTACGATCAGTACTTC
TRBJ2-1	12	-	TRBV20-1	-	CSAHPQGNEQFF	TGCAGTGCTCACCCCCAGGGAAATGAGCAGTTCTTC
TRBJ1-1	13	-	TRBV4-1	many	CASSQQGIAEAFF	TGCGCCAGCAGCCAACAGGGGATCGCTGAAGCTTTCTTT
TRBJ2-7	15	TRBD2	TRBV28	many	CASRLERGAFYEQYF	TGTGCCAGCAGACTCGAGCGGGGGGCTTTCTACGAGCAGTACTTC
TRBJ2-5	15	TRBD2	TRBV19	many	CASTEGLGGGETQYF	TGTGCCAGTACCGAAGGACTAGGCGGGGGAGAGACCCAGTACTTC
TRBJ2-7	17	TRBD2	TRBV6-1	few	CASTPFLTSGSAYEQYF	TGTGCCAGCACCCCCTTCCTGACTAGCGGGAGTGCTTACGAGCAGTACTTC
TRBJ2-5	19	TRBD2	TRBV4-1	few	CASSQGTSGGAFFGETQYF	TGCGCCAGCAGCCAAGGGACTAGCGGGGGGGCTTTTTTCGGAGAGACCCAGTACTTC
TRBJ2-3	17	TRBD2	TRBV7-8	many	CASSLGLAGGIIDTQYF	TGTGCCAGCAGCTTAGGACTAGCGGGAGGTATTATAGATACGCAGTATTTT
TRBJ1-1	12	-	TRBV19	many	CASDQGRREAFF	TGTGCCAGCGACCAGGGACGGAGAGAAGCTTTCTTT
TRBJ1-1	12	-	TRBV9	many	CASSGGNTEAFF	TGTGCCAGCAGCGGAGGGAACACTGAAGCTTTCTTT
TRBJ2-7	16	TRBD2	TRBV6-1	many	CASSEAASGDIYEQYF	TGTGCCAGCAGTGAAGCGGCTAGCGGGGATATTTACGAGCAGTACTTC
TRBJ2-1	13	-	TRBV19	many	CASSILFANEQFF	TGTGCCAGTAGTATACTATTCGCGAATGAGCAGTTCTTC
TRBJ1-3	15	-	TRBV24-1	many	CATSEGTVAGNTIYF	TGTGCCACCAGTGAGGGCACCGTCGCTGGAAACACCATATATTTT
TRBJ1-2	13	-	TRBV5-1	many	CASSLYSNYGYTF	TGCGCCAGCAGCTTGTACAGTAACTATGGCTACACCTTC
TRBJ2-1	15	-	TRBV20-1	many	CSARDARMGYNEQFF	TGCAGTGCTAGAGATGCCAGGATGGGATACAATGAGCAGTTCTTC
TRBJ1-5	12	-	TRBV24-1	many	CATSDSNQPQHF	TGTGCCACCAGTGATAGCAATCAGCCCCAGCATTTT
TRBJ1-2	12	-	TRBV7-9	medium-sized	CASSPSSYGYTF	TGTGCCAGCAGCCCGAGCTCGTATGGCTACACCTTC
TRBJ2-1	16	TRBD2	TRBV6-5	many	CASSYAGTSYDNEQFF	TGTGCCAGCAGTTACGCCGGGACTAGCTATGACAATGAGCAGTTCTTC
TRBJ2-7	15	-	TRBV11-2	-	CASSLFFGDDYEQYF	TGTGCCAGCAGCTTATTTTTTGGGGACGACTACGAGCAGTACTTC
TRBJ2-2	12	-	TRBV2	few	CASRQDTGELFF	TGTGCCAGCAGACAGGACACCGGGGAGCTGTTCTTT